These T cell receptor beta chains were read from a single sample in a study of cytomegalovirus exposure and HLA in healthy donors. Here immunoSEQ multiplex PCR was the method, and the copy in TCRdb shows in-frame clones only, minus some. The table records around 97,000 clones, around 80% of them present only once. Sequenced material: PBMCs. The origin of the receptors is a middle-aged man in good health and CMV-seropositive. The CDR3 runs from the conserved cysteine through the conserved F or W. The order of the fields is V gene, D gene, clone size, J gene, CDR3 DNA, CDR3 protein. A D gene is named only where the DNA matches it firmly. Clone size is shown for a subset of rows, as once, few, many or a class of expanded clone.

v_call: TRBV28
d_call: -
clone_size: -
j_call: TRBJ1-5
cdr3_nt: TGTGCCAGCACCTCGCCCGGGGTCCAGCCCCAGCATTTT
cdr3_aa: CASTSPGVQPQHF

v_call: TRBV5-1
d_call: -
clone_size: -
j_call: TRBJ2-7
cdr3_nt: TGCGCCAGCAGTTCCCCGGACATCTACGAGCAGTACTTC
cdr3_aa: CASSSPDIYEQYF

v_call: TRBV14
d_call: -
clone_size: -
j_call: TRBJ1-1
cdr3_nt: TGTGCCAGCAGCCGGGTGAAGGGGTCCGGCACTGAAGCTTTCTTT
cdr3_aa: CASSRVKGSGTEAFF

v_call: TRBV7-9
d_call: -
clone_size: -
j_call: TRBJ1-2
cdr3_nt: TGTTCCAGCAGCTTAACATCTGGTGGCTACACCTTC
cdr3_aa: CSSSLTSGGYTF

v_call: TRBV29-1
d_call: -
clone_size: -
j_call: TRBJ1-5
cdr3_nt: TGCAGCGTAGCAACAGATCCCAATCAGCCCCAGCATTTT
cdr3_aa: CSVATDPNQPQHF

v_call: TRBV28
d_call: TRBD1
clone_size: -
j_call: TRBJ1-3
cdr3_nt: TGTGCCAGCAGCTCCCTACAGGGGGGAAACACCATATATTTT
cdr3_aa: CASSSLQGGNTIYF

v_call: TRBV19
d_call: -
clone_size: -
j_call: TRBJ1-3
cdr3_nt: TGTGCCAGTAGTATTATGGAACTAACCTCTGGAAACACCATATATTTT
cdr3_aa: CASSIMELTSGNTIYF

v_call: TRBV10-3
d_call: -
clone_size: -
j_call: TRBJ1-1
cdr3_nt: TGTGCCATCAGTGAGTCGGGGACATACTCAAACACTGAAGCTTTCTTT
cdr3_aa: CAISESGTYSNTEAFF

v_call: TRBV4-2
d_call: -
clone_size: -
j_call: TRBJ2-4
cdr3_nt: TGTGCCAGCAGCCAAGATAGCGGCGGGGCCAAAAACATTCAGTACTTC
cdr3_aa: CASSQDSGGAKNIQYF

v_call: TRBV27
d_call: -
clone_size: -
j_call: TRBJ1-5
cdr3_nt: TGTGCCAGCAGTTTAAAGTGGGGGGACAATCAGCCCCAGCATTTT
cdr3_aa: CASSLKWGDNQPQHF

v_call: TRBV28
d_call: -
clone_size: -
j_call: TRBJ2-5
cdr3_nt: TGTGCCAGCAGCTTATCCAGGGGACAAGAGACCCAGTACTTC
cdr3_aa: CASSLSRGQETQYF

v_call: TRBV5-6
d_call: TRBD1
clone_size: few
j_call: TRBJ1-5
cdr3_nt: TGTGCCAGCAGCTTGTTGGGGGACAGTAAAACGCCCCAGCATTTT
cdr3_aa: CASSLLGDSKTPQHF

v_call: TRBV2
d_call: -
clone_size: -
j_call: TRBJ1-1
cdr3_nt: TGTGCCAGCAGTGAAGCGAGGCAGCCGAACACTGAAGCTTTCTTT
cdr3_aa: CASSEARQPNTEAFF

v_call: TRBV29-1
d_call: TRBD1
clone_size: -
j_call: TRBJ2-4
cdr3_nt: TGCAGCGTTGGGGGACAGGGGGAAGGCATTCAGTACTTC
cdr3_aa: CSVGGQGEGIQYF

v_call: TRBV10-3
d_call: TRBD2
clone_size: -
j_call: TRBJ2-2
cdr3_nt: TGTGCCATCAGTGAACCTAAGCGGGGGTCGAACACCGGGGAGCTGTTTTTT
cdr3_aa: CAISEPKRGSNTGELFF

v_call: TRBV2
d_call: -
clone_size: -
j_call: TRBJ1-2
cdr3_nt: TGTGCCAGCAAACGGGACACCTATGGCTACACCTTC
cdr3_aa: CASKRDTYGYTF

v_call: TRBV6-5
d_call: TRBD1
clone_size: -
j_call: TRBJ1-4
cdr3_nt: TGTGCCAGCAGAGATACCGGGACAGGGGATGAAAAACTGTTTTTT
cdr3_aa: CASRDTGTGDEKLFF

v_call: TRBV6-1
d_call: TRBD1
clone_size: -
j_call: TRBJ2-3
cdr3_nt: TGTGCCGCCCTAGGGACAGGGGGAGCAGATACGCAGTATTTT
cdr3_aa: CAALGTGGADTQYF

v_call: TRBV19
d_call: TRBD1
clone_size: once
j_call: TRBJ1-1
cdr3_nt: TGTGCCAGTAGTATTCAGGGGGCGCGCACTGAAGCTTTCTTT
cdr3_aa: CASSIQGARTEAFF

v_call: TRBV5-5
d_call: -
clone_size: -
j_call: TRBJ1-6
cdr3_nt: TGTGCCAGCAGTCAGAATTCCTATAATTCACCCCTCCACTTT
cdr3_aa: CASSQNSYNSPLHF

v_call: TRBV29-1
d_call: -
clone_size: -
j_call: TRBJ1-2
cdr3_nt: TGCAGCGTCGGGGGGGGTAACTATGGCTACACCTTC
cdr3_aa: CSVGGGNYGYTF

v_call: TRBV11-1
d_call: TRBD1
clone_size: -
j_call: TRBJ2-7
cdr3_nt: TGTGCCAGCAGCTTCTGGACAGGGCAAACAAAAGGAGAGCAGTACTTC
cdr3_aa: CASSFWTGQTKGEQYF

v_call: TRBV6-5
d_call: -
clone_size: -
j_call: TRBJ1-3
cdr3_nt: TGTGCCAGCAGTTACTCCGGGGGGGATAGAAACACCATATATTTT
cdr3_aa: CASSYSGGDRNTIYF

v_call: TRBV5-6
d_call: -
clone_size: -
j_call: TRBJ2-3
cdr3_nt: TGTGCCAGCAGCTTGGCAGCGACAGATACGCAGTATTTT
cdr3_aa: CASSLAATDTQYF

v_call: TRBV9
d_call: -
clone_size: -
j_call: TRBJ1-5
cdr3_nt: TGTGCCAGCACCTACGGGCCCCAGCATTTT
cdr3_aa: CASTYGPQHF

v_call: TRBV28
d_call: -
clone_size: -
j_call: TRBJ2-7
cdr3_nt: TGTGCCAGCACGGGAGATTACGAGCAGTACTTC
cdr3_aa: CASTGDYEQYF

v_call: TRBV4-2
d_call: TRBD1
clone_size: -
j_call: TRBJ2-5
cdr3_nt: TGTGCCAGCAGCCAAGCGACCGGGACAGGGGATCAAGAGACCCAGTACTTC
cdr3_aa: CASSQATGTGDQETQYF

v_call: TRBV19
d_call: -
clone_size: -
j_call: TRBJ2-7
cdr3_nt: TGTGCCAGTAGTCCCTCAGACATCTCCTACGAGCAGTACTTC
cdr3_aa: CASSPSDISYEQYF

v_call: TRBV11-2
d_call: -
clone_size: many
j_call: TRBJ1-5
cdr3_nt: TGTGCCAGCAGCTTAGAACAGAATCAGCCCCAGCATTTT
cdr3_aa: CASSLEQNQPQHF

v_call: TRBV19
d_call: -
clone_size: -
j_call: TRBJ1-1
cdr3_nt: TGTGCCACCGCACAGAGTATGAACACTGAAGCTTTCTTT
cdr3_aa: CATAQSMNTEAFF

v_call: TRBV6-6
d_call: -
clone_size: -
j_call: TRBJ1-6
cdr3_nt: TGTGCCAGCAGTTACGGCCAATTGAATTCACCCCTCCACTTT
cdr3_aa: CASSYGQLNSPLHF

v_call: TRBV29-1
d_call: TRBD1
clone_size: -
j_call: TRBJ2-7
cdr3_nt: TGCAGCGTTCCGGGACAGGGATACGAGCAGTACTTC
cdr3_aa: CSVPGQGYEQYF

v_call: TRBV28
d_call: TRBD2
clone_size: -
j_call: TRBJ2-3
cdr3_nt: TGTGCCAGCAGTTTGCCCACTAGCGGGAATACAGATACGCAGTATTTT
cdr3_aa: CASSLPTSGNTDTQYF

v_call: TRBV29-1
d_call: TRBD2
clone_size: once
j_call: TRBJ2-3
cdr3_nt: TGCAGCGTCCTAGGGACTAGCGGGGACACAGATACGCAGTATTTT
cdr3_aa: CSVLGTSGDTDTQYF

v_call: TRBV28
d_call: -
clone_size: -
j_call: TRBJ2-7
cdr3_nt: TGTGCCAGCAGTTGGGGGGGCCGGGCAACCTACGAGCAGTACTTC
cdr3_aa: CASSWGGRATYEQYF

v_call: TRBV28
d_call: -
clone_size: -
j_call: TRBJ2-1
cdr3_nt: TGTGCCAGCAAGTTCGGGGACACGGAGTACAATGAGCAGTTCTTC
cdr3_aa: CASKFGDTEYNEQFF

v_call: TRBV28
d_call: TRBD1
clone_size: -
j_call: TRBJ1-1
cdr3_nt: TGTGCCAGCAGTCTTCTGGACAGGGAGACTGAAGCTTTCTTT
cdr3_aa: CASSLLDRETEAFF

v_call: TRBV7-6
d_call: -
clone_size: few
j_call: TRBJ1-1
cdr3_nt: TGTGCCAGCAGCCTTGAGGGACTGGAGGCTGAAGCTTTCTTT
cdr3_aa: CASSLEGLEAEAFF

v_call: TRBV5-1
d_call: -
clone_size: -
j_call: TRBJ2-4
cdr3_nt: TGCGCCAGCAGCGAACCTTCCAAAAACAGTCAGTACTTC
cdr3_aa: CASSEPSKNSQYF

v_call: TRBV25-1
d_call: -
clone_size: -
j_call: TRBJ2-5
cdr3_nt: TGTGCCAGCAGTGAGTGGGACACCCAAGAGACCCAGTACTTC
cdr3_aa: CASSEWDTQETQYF

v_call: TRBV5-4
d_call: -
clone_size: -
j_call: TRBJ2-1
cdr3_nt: TGTGCCAGCAGCTTGGGCAGCGGAAACAATGAGCAGTTCTTC
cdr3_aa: CASSLGSGNNEQFF

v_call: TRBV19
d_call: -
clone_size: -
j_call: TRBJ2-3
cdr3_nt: TGTGCCAGTAGTCCATACAGAGGCACAGATACGCAGTATTTT
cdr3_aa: CASSPYRGTDTQYF

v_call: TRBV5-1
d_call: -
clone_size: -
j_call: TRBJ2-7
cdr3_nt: TGCGCCAGCAGCTTGAGCACAGGGTCCTACGAGCAGTACTTC
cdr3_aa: CASSLSTGSYEQYF

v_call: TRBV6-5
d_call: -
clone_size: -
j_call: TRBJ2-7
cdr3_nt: TGTGCCAGCAGTTACGAGTCACCGAGCCCCTACGAGCAGTACTTC
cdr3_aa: CASSYESPSPYEQYF

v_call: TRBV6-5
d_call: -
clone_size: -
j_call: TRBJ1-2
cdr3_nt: TGTGCCAGCAGTTACCAGGGCGACTATGGCTACACCTTC
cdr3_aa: CASSYQGDYGYTF